This entry lists 28 T cell receptor beta chains sequenced from one sample in a study of T cell responses to AZD1222 COVID-19 vaccine. Sequencing used immunoSEQ multiplex PCR; TCRdb keeps in-frame clones, though not all of them. Here the sample spans 130,000 or so clones, 90% to 95% being singletons. The starting material was peripheral blood, obtained on day 0 of AZD1222 vaccination. These receptors originate from an adult in good health.

The genes are TRBV4-1 and TRBJ1-2; D possibly corresponds to TRBD1 (5 bases). The CDR3 consists of 15 residues. CDR1 and CDR2 from the germline V gene are MGHRA and YSYEKL. Trimming cost V 6 bases and J 5 bases, with 19 bases left between them. The CDR3 reads CASSPGHGKEYGYTF. The CDR3 DNA is TGCGCCAGCAGTCCAGGGCACGGTAAAGAATATGGCTACACCTTC.

This clone has only one observation. The V and J genes are TRBV28 and TRBJ1-3, with D hard to call. There are 15 residues in the CDR3. Germline V lookup: CDR1 MDHEN, CDR2 SYDVKM. The V end was cut by 2 bases, the J end by 0 bases, with 8 bases between. This chain's CDR3 is CASSLEGYSGNTIYF. Written as DNA, the CDR3 is TGTGCCAGCAGTTTAGAAGGGTACTCTGGAAACACCATATATTTT.

The J gene is TRBJ2-5, the V gene TRBV5-1; D might be TRBD1 (6 bases). The germline V gene encodes CDR1 SGHRS and CDR2 YFSETQ. This CDR3 contains 12 residues. V dropped 4 bases and J dropped 7 bases, with 11 bases sitting between them. CDR3 DNA sequence: TGCGCCAGCAGCGGAACAGGGTCGACCCAGTACTTC. This translates into CASSGTGSTQYF.

The chain uses TRBV28 and TRBJ2-7; 10 bases fit TRBD2. This CDR3 is built from 16 residues. Losses at the gene ends were 4 bases for V and 4 bases for J; bases not matched to a gene: 10. Germline V gives CDR1 MDHEN, CDR2 SYDVKM. In DNA form, the CDR3 reads TGTGCCAGCAGTTCAATCAGGACTAGCGGTTTTTACGAGCAGTACTTC. It is translated as CASSSIRTSGFYEQYF.

This sequence joins TRBV5-6 and TRBJ2-7, with TRBD1 matching 7 bases. With 5 bases clipped from V and 0 bases from J, the junction kept 8 bases outside the gene matches. Germline V gene data show CDR1 as SGHDT and CDR2 as YYEEEE. The CDR3 runs 15 residues. CDR3 in DNA: TGTGCCAGCAGTTATTTCGACAGGGACTCCTACGAGCAGTACTTC. Its protein product is CASSYFDRDSYEQYF.

The V and J genes are TRBV20-1 and TRBJ2-5; no clear D. Per the germline V gene, CDR1 is DFQATT and CDR2 is SNEGSKA (reference sequence). Trimming cost V 6 bases and J 2 bases, with 4 bases left between them. The CDR3 extends over 10 amino acids. The CDR3 loop is CSAVQETQYF. CDR3 coding DNA: TGCAGTGCCGTACAAGAGACCCAGTACTTC.

Written as DNA, the CDR3 is TGTGCCAGCAGCTTAAGCTACCGGGACACAGATACGCAGTATTTT. Protein sequence: CASSLSYRDTDTQYF. The gene calls are TRBV5-8 and TRBJ2-3, with a weak D call TRBD2 (5 bases). V dropped 2 bases and J dropped 2 bases, with 12 bases sitting between them. The CDR3 loop spans 15 amino acids. Germline CDR1 is SGHTS and CDR2 is YDEGEE.

The chain links TRBV3-1 (or the pseudogene TRBV3-2) to TRBJ2-5; D call uncertain. The germline CDR1 and CDR2 sequences are LGHDT and YNNKEL (reference sequence). The CDR3 spans 13 residues. V lost 6 bases, J lost 5 bases, and 13 bases lay in between. CDR3 region: CASSLPGPETQYF. As DNA, the CDR3 is TGTGCCAGCAGTCTGCCGGGTCCGGAGACCCAGTACTTC.

CDR3 in DNA: TGTGCCAGCAGCGTTGGGGACAGGGGAATCTACGAGCAGTACTTC. Its translation: CASSVGDRGIYEQYF. V usage is TRBV9 and J usage is TRBJ2-7, with 10 nucleotides matching TRBD1. Germline CDR1 and CDR2: SGDLS and YYNGEE. The CDR3 spans 15 residues. V was pared by 2 bases and J by 3 bases, with 5 bases of the junction left unmatched.

This clone has only one observation. This chain connects TRBV10-2 to TRBJ2-7, with 8 bases fitting TRBD2. The CDR3 runs 15 residues. Germline V gene lookup returns CDR1 WSHSY and CDR2 SAAADI. V shed 4 bases, J shed 6 bases, and the junction held 11 bases outside the gene matches. The CDR3: CASSATGTSLGEQYF. Written as DNA, the CDR3 is TGCGCCAGCAGTGCCACCGGGACTAGTCTCGGCGAGCAGTACTTC.

The chain links TRBV9 to TRBJ1-1, with unresolved D. Germline CDR1 is SGDLS and CDR2 is YYNGEE. The CDR3 is 14 amino acids. V was clipped by 0 bases and J by 4 bases, with 10 bases between them. DNA of the CDR3: TGTGCCAGCAGCGTAGGGGCGTCGTCCACTGAAGCTTTCTTT. Its protein product is CASSVGASSTEAFF.

The chain has TRBV19 and TRBJ2-1, with D perhaps TRBD1 (6 bases). Germline V gives CDR1 LNHDA, CDR2 SQIVND (reference sequence). V dropped 5 bases and J dropped 9 bases, with 23 bases sitting between them. This CDR3 is 16 amino acids long. CDR3 sequence reads: CASSFRTDRGIGEQFF. The CDR3 DNA sequence: TGTGCCAGTAGTTTTCGGACAGATAGGGGAATTGGTGAGCAGTTCTTC.

The rearrangement joins TRBV11-2 to TRBJ1-5; perhaps TRBD1 as D (5 bases). Trimming removed 0 bases at V and 11 bases at J, with 14 bases between. The CDR3 sequence is 14 residues long. The germline gives CDR1 SGHAT, CDR2 FQNNGV. The CDR3, as DNA: TGTGCCAGCAGCTTAGATAGCGGAACAGGAACCCAGCATTTT. Protein: CASSLDSGTGTQHF.

This rearrangement joins TRBV5-5 to TRBJ1-2; weak D call: TRBD1 (5 bases). Trimming took off 7 bases at V and 7 bases at J, with 23 bases between the two ends. Germline V CDR1 and CDR2: SGHKS, YYEKEE (reference sequence). This CDR3 comprises 15 residues. DNA of the CDR3: TGTGCCAGCGAAGGGATTGCGTGGGGGGAACTTGGCTACACCTTC. Translated: CASEGIAWGELGYTF.

This chain connects TRBV11-2 to TRBJ1-3; D uncertain. Germline V CDR1 and CDR2: SGHAT, FQNNGV. Trimming shortened V by 2 bases and J by 8 bases, and 10 bases separated the two germline ends. The CDR3 is made up of 13 amino acids. This chain's CDR3 is CASSLSLGYTIYF. The CDR3 coding sequence is TGTGCCAGCAGCTTAAGTTTGGGTTACACCATATATTTT.

The V call is TRBV4-2, the J call TRBJ2-1, with 9 bases identical to TRBD1. Germline V gene data show CDR1 as LGHNA and CDR2 as YNFKEQ. This CDR3 region has 15 residues. The V segment lost 0 bases and the J segment 12 bases; nucleotides outside the gene matches: 9. The CDR3: CASSQDGTGWNWQFF. The CDR3, as DNA: TGTGCCAGCAGCCAAGATGGGACAGGGTGGAATTGGCAGTTCTTC.

J is TRBJ1-1 and V is TRBV28, with D possibly matching TRBD1 (6 bases). Germline V gene lookup returns CDR1 MDHEN and CDR2 SYDVKM. The CDR3 covers 15 residues. Trimming cost V 5 bases and J 1 base, with 14 bases left between them. The CDR3, as DNA: TGTGCCAGCAGTGCCCATCGGGGGGCGAACACTGAAGCTTTCTTT. This sequence encodes CASSAHRGANTEAFF.

This clone occurred once. This sequence joins TRBV29-1 and TRBJ1-2; 8 bases are shared with TRBD1. The V segment lost 6 bases and the J segment 7 bases; nucleotides outside the gene matches: 7. The CDR3 is made up of 12 amino acids. The germline V gene has CDR1 SQVTM and CDR2 ANQGSEA. The DNA of the CDR3 is TGCAGCGTATCGACAGGGGCCGTTGGCTACACCTTC. Amino acid sequence: CSVSTGAVGYTF.

The V and J genes are TRBV5-1 and TRBJ1-1; tentative D call: TRBD1 (6 bases). Deletions cut 0 bases from V and 2 bases from J, with 14 bases between. The CDR3 runs to 16 residues. Per germline, CDR1 SGHRS and CDR2 YFSETQ. In DNA form, the CDR3 reads TGCGCCAGCAGCTTGGGATACAGGGAAGTAAACACTGAAGCTTTCTTT. Amino acid sequence: CASSLGYREVNTEAFF. Drawing the rest from reference TRBV5-1 and TRBJ1-1, the complete variable domain is KAGVTQTPRYLIKTRGQQVTLSCSPISGHRSVSWYQQTPGQGLQFLFEYFSETQRNKGNFPGRFSGRQFSNSRSEMNVSTLELGDSALYLCASSLGYREVNTEAFFGQGTRLTVV.

The chain couples TRBV11-2 to TRBJ1-2; 7 positions match TRBD1. This CDR3 has 15 amino acids. After removal of 4 bases from V and 7 bases from J, the junction contained 12 bases not matched to a gene. Germline values: CDR1 SGHAT, CDR2 FQNNGV. The CDR3 DNA is TGTGCCAGCAGCTCATTCCAGGGGGGTCCCCGTGGCTACACCTTC. Translation gives CASSSFQGGPRGYTF.

CDR3 region: CASSFPTGLILFF. In nucleotides, the CDR3 is TGTGCCAGCAGCTTCCCGACCGGACTCATACTGTTCTTC. The J gene is TRBJ2-1, the V gene TRBV7-9; maybe TRBD2 (5 bases). CDR1 is SEHNR, CDR2 FQNEAQ, per germline (reference sequence). This CDR3 has 13 amino acids. The V gene lost 3 bases and the J gene lost 15 bases, with 18 bases spanning the gap.

This chain uses TRBV6-1 with TRBJ1-1; TRBD1 might be the D (5 bases). V lost 0 bases, J lost 7 bases, and 12 bases lay in between. In germline, CDR1 is MNHNS, CDR2 SASEGT. The CDR3 is 14 amino acids. The CDR3 DNA reads as TGTGCCAGCAGTGAAGCGTGGTCAGGGAGTGAAGCTTTCTTT. Translated: CASSEAWSGSEAFF.

The chain combines TRBV6-5 with TRBJ2-3, with TRBD2 matching over 7 bases. CDR1 and CDR2 (germline): MNHEY, SVGAGI. J was trimmed by 0 bases and V by 2 bases; bases with no gene match: 5. The CDR3 length is 16 residues. CDR3 sequence (DNA): TGTGCCAGCAGTTACGAAGCGGGACCTAGCACAGATACGCAGTATTTT. Encoded protein: CASSYEAGPSTDTQYF.

V and J are TRBV9 and TRBJ2-3; unclear D gene. The CDR3 runs to 15 residues. In germline, CDR1 is SGDLS, CDR2 YYNGEE. V lost 3 bases and J 1 base, leaving 12 bases between the germline ends. CDR3 residues: CASSAHPKRTDTQYF. The CDR3 DNA follows: TGTGCCAGCAGCGCCCATCCGAAACGCACAGATACGCAGTATTTT. The complete variable domain, with remaining parts taken from reference TRBV9 and TRBJ2-3, reads DSGVTQTPKHLITATGQRVTLRCSPRSGDLSVYWYQQSLDQGLQFLIQYYNGEERAKGNILERFSAQQFPDLHSELNLSSLELGDSALYFCASSAHPKRTDTQYFGPGTRLTVL.

The J gene is TRBJ1-1, the V gene TRBV6-5; D gene ambiguous. Between the trimmed V and J ends, which lost 4 bases and 1 base, there was a span of 4 bases. The CDR3 length is 12 residues. In germline, CDR1 is MNHEY, CDR2 SVGAGI. CDR3 protein: CASSSTNTEAFF. The CDR3 bases are TGTGCCAGCAGTTCCACGAACACTGAAGCTTTCTTT.

The CDR3 loop is CATSSKTGPNTEAFF. The CDR3 DNA reads TGTGCCACCAGCAGCAAGACAGGACCGAACACTGAAGCTTTCTTT. The chain combines TRBV15 with TRBJ1-1, with TRBD1 as a possible D gene (6 bases). The V and J ends lost 3 bases and 1 base respectively, with 12 bases between them. Germline V lookup: CDR1 LNHNV, CDR2 YYDKDF (reference sequence). This CDR3 has 15 amino acids.

CDR3 sequence (DNA): TGTGCCAGCAGTGACAGGGGTGACAACTATGGCTACACCTTC. Amino acids: CASSDRGDNYGYTF. J is TRBJ1-2 and V is TRBV2; tentatively, D is TRBD1 (6 bases). V was clipped by 3 bases and J by 2 bases, with 10 bases between them. The CDR3 has 14 amino acids. Germline loops: CDR1 SNHLY, CDR2 FYNNEI.

The rearrangement joins TRBV18 to TRBJ2-7, with 7 bases fitting TRBD1. The length of the CDR3 is 14 residues. The germline CDR1 and CDR2 sequences are KGHSH and LQKENI. V shed 1 base, J shed 3 bases, and the junction held 3 bases outside the gene matches. As DNA, the CDR3 is TGTGCCAGCTCACCACGACAGGGAATCTACGAGCAGTACTTC. Its protein is CASSPRQGIYEQYF.